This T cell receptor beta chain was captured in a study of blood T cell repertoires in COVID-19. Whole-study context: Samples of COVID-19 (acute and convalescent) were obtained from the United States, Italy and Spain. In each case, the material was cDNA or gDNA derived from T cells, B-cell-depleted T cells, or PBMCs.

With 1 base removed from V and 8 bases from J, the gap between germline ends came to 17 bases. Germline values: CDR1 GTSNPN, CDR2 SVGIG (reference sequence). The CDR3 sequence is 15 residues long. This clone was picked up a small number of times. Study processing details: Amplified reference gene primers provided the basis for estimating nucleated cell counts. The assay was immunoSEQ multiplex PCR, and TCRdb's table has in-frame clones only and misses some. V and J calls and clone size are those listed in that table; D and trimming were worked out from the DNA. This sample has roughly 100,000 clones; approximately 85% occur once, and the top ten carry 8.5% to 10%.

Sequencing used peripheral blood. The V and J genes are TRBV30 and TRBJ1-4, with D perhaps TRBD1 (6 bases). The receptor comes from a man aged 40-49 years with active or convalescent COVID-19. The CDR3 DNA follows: TGTGCCTGGAGTGGAGGGAAGGGGGTTTACGAAAAACTGTTTTTT. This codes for CAWSGGKGVYEKLFF.